A single sample is the source of the 25 T cell receptor beta chains below, sequenced in a study of CD8+ T cells in alopecia areata. Extracted RNA was reverse transcribed into cDNA, the sequencing template. Generated by immunoSEQ multiplex PCR, the TCRdb table keeps only in-frame clones and is missing some. The table records roughly 150,000 clones, 45% to 60% of them present only once. Sequencing used CD4+ T cells sorted from blood. These receptors originate from a human donor with alopecia areata.

The chain joins TRBV5-5 to TRBJ2-2; no firm D call. V lost 0 bases, J lost 9 bases, and 9 bases lay in between. CDR1 and CDR2 from the germline V gene are SGHKS and YYEKEE (reference sequence). CDR3 size: 13 residues. CDR3 amino acids: CASSLVGQRELFF. CDR3 coding DNA: TGTGCCAGCAGCTTGGTAGGTCAGAGGGAGCTGTTTTTT. The whole variable domain, remainder taken from reference TRBV5-5 and TRBJ2-2, is DAGVTQSPTHLIKTRGQQVTLRCSPISGHKSVSWYQQVLGQGPQFIFQYYEKEERGRGNFPDRFSARQFPNYSSELNVNALLLGDSALYLCASSLVGQRELFFGEGSRLTVL.

V usage is TRBV2 and J usage is TRBJ2-3; D is unclear. Per germline, CDR1 SNHLY and CDR2 FYNNEI. Deletions cut 4 bases from V and 6 bases from J, with 2 bases between. This CDR3 has 10 amino acids. The CDR3 reads CASSADTQYF. As DNA, the CDR3 is TGTGCCAGCAGTGCGGATACGCAGTATTTT.

This clone was counted only a few times. A junction boundary mismatches the germline segment, possibly from a read error. In nucleotides, the CDR3 is TGTGCCAGCGGCTTAGGGACAGCCCTTTTGGCCAACGTCCTGACTTTC. Its protein product is CASGLGTALLANVLTF. The chain links TRBV7-9 to TRBJ2-6, with 7 bases matching TRBD1. Germline lookup yields CDR1 SEHNR and CDR2 FQNEAQ (reference sequence). This CDR3 is built from 16 residues.

This clone has only a few counts. The V call is TRBV27, the J call TRBJ2-6; 9 bases match TRBD1. The length of the CDR3 is 17 residues. Germline V gene lookup returns CDR1 MNHEY and CDR2 SMNVEV (reference sequence). Germline trimming cut 3 bases from V and 1 base from J; bases unmatched to any gene: 4. The CDR3 sequence: CASSLMGQGSGANVLTF. CDR3 DNA sequence: TGTGCCAGCAGTTTGATGGGACAGGGTTCTGGGGCCAACGTCCTGACTTTC.

The gene calls are TRBV7-9 and TRBJ1-2; 8 nucleotides match TRBD1. After removal of 4 bases from V and 4 bases from J, the junction contained 2 bases not matched to a gene. The CDR3 has 13 amino acids. Germline values: CDR1 SEHNR, CDR2 FQNEAQ (reference sequence). The CDR3 loop is CASSSTGVYGYTF. Written as DNA, the CDR3 is TGTGCCAGCAGCTCGACAGGGGTCTATGGCTACACCTTC.

The table lists this clone with a few counts. V is TRBV30 and J is TRBJ2-7; D assignment may be TRBD1 or TRBD2 (5 bases each). Germline CDR1 and CDR2: GTSNPN and SVGIG (reference sequence). Trimming cost V 2 bases and J 5 bases, with 19 bases left between them. This CDR3 has 15 residues. CDR3 sequence reads: CAWSRGRVMTDEQYF. The CDR3 nucleotides are TGTGCCTGGAGTCGGGGCAGGGTCATGACAGACGAGCAGTACTTC.

The chain links TRBV28 to TRBJ2-3; no firm D call. The V end lost 3 bases, the J end lost 1 base, and 11 bases lay between the germline ends. The length of the CDR3 is 15 residues. Germline CDR1 MDHEN, CDR2 SYDVKM. The CDR3 loop is CASSLPDSRTDTQYF. CDR3 bases: TGTGCCAGCAGTTTGCCCGACTCTCGCACAGATACGCAGTATTTT.

The rearrangement joins TRBV28 to TRBJ2-7; 9 bases line up with TRBD1. V lost 7 bases to trimming and J lost 2 bases; unmatched junction nucleotides: 9. The CDR3 runs 15 residues. CDR1 MDHEN and CDR2 SYDVKM come from the germline V gene. As DNA, the CDR3 is TGTGCCAGCACCCAGGCCGGGACAGGGACCTACGAGCAGTACTTC. Translated: CASTQAGTGTYEQYF.

The rearrangement uses TRBV7-8 and TRBJ2-1; TRBD2 is a possible D gene (5 bases). This CDR3 comprises 14 residues. Germline V gene data show CDR1 as SGHVS and CDR2 as FQNEAQ. Deletions cut 5 bases from V and 5 bases from J, with 13 bases between. The CDR3 DNA reads TGTGCCAGCAGCCTAAACCTACTAGACAATGAGCAGTTCTTC. Its translation is CASSLNLLDNEQFF.

V usage is TRBV27 and J usage is TRBJ2-3; D is unresolved. The CDR3 sequence is 14 residues long. The germline V and J ends were trimmed by 3 bases and 2 bases, with 9 bases remaining between them. Germline loops: CDR1 MNHEY, CDR2 SMNVEV (reference sequence). CDR3 nucleotide sequence: TGTGCCAGCAGTTTGTCCAGTGCCACAGATACGCAGTATTTT. It is translated as CASSLSSATDTQYF.

The V and J genes are TRBV18 and TRBJ2-7, with 12 bases matching TRBD2. The germline CDR1 and CDR2 sequences are KGHSH and LQKENI. V trimming: 0 bases; J trimming: 0 bases; junction bases outside the gene matches: 6. The CDR3 has 18 residues. The CDR3: CASSPPLGLAGHSYEQYF. CDR3 nucleotides: TGTGCCAGCTCACCACCCTTAGGACTAGCGGGACACTCCTACGAGCAGTACTTC. Variable domain in full (rest from reference TRBV18 and TRBJ2-7): NAGVMQNPRHLVRRRGQEARLRCSPMKGHSHVYWYRQLPEEGLKFMVYLQKENIIDESGMPKERFSAEFPKEGPSILRIQQVVRGDSAAYFCASSPPLGLAGHSYEQYFGPGTRLTVT.

The chain couples TRBV29-1 to TRBJ1-2; D is perhaps TRBD1 (5 bases). Trimming left V 4 bases short and J 4 bases short, with 13 bases between. This CDR3 spans 13 amino acids. Germline assignment: CDR1 SQVTM and CDR2 ANQGSEA. CDR3 sequence (DNA): TGCAGCGTTGTCCCTCAGGGATTCTATGGCTACACCTTC. This gives the protein CSVVPQGFYGYTF.

This clone came up once. The chain combines TRBV2 with TRBJ1-5; D possibly corresponds to TRBD1 (5 bases). V was clipped by 4 bases and J by 0 bases, with 13 bases between them. CDR3 size: 16 residues. CDR1 is SNHLY and CDR2 is FYNNEI in the germline V gene. This chain's CDR3 is CASSGQLPYSNQPQHF. The CDR3 DNA reads as TGTGCCAGCAGTGGACAGCTTCCCTATAGCAATCAGCCCCAGCATTTT.

This chain links TRBV19 with TRBJ2-7, with TRBD1 identical over 8 bases. The germline gives CDR1 LNHDA, CDR2 SQIVND (reference sequence). The ends lost 6 bases at V and 4 bases at J; junction bases unmatched: 8. This CDR3 contains 14 residues. This CDR3 reads CASSPGQGGYEQYF. CDR3 coding DNA: TGTGCCAGTAGCCCTGGACAGGGAGGTTACGAGCAGTACTTC.

This clone was observed a handful of times. The chain recombines TRBV25-1 with TRBJ2-1; D not certain. V lost 0 bases to trimming and J lost 7 bases, with 4 bases between them. The length of the CDR3 is 12 residues. Germline CDR1 reads MGHDK; CDR2 reads SYGVNS. The CDR3 DNA reads TGTGCCAGCAGTGAATATGTAAATGAGCAGTTCTTC. As protein: CASSEYVNEQFF.

V is TRBV29-1 and J is TRBJ2-7; D possibly corresponds to TRBD1 (6 bases). Trimming shortened V by 2 bases and J by 3 bases, and 8 bases separated the two germline ends. Germline lookup yields CDR1 SQVTM and CDR2 ANQGSEA. This CDR3 is 12 amino acids long. Written as DNA, the CDR3 is TGCAGCGTTGAAAAGGACAGCTACGAGCAGTACTTC. Translation: CSVEKDSYEQYF.

This clone has more than one count but fewer than ten. The chain recombines TRBV7-9 with TRBJ2-3; D is perhaps TRBD1 (6 bases). CDR1 is SEHNR, CDR2 FQNEAQ, per germline (reference sequence). This CDR3 contains 10 residues. V gave up 9 bases and J gave up 10 bases, with 11 bases separating them. CDR3 coding DNA: TGTGCCAGTACAGGGAGAGCGCAGTATTTT. This translates into CASTGRAQYF.

The chain combines TRBV4-1 with TRBJ1-2; no clear D gene. This CDR3 spans 11 amino acids. Germline CDR1 is MGHRA and CDR2 is YSYEKL. V shed 2 bases and J shed 8 bases, with 6 bases lying between them. CDR3 sequence (DNA): TGCGCCAGCAGCCAACGATCAGGCTACACCTTC. Translating it yields CASSQRSGYTF.

This clone was counted a few times. The V gene is TRBV29-1, the J gene TRBJ2-3, with 7 bases fitting TRBD1. The CDR3 loop spans 14 amino acids. The ends lost 7 bases at V and 0 bases at J; junction bases unmatched: 7. Germline lookup yields CDR1 SQVTM and CDR2 ANQGSEA. Here the CDR3 DNA reads TGCAGCGCAAGGACAGGTCTAAGCACAGATACGCAGTATTTT. This translates into CSARTGLSTDTQYF.

The chain is built from TRBV7-8 and TRBJ2-4, with a possible D match to TRBD1 (5 bases). V was clipped by 5 bases and J by 0 bases, with 17 bases between them. Per germline, CDR1 SGHVS and CDR2 FQNEAQ. The CDR3 covers 17 residues. The CDR3 DNA sequence: TGTGCCAGCAGCCTAAACAGGAACCTCCTAGCCAAAAACATTCAGTACTTC. Residues: CASSLNRNLLAKNIQYF.

CDR3: CASRTANQPQHF. For the CDR3, the DNA is TGTGCCAGCCGGACGGCTAATCAGCCCCAGCATTTT. This chain links TRBV2 with TRBJ1-5; no definite D call. The germline V gene has CDR1 SNHLY and CDR2 FYNNEI. The CDR3 loop spans 12 amino acids. V lost 8 bases and J lost 4, with 9 bases in between.

This clone was detected a few times. The chain recombines TRBV30 with TRBJ1-1; D call uncertain. Germline V gives CDR1 GTSNPN, CDR2 SVGIG (reference sequence). V was pared by 0 bases and J by 0 bases, with 11 bases between. This CDR3 is 15 amino acids long. CDR3 region: CAWSVWAIVNTEAFF. In DNA form, the CDR3 reads TGTGCCTGGAGTGTATGGGCCATTGTGAACACTGAAGCTTTCTTT. Together with reference TRBV30 and TRBJ1-1, the CDR3 gives the full variable domain: SQTIHQWPATLVQPVGSPLSLECTVEGTSNPNLYWYRQAAGRGLQLLFYSVGIGQISSEVPQNLSASRPQDRQFILSSKKLLLSDSGFYLCAWSVWAIVNTEAFFGQGTRLTVV.

The V and J genes are TRBV2 and TRBJ2-3; D is unresolved. The CDR3 consists of 14 residues. Germline V gene sequence: CDR1 SNHLY, CDR2 FYNNEI. V dropped 4 bases and J dropped 0 bases, with 8 bases sitting between them. The CDR3: CASSVGPSTDTQYF. The CDR3 nucleotides read TGTGCCAGCAGTGTTGGCCCGAGCACAGATACGCAGTATTTT.

The CDR3 bases are TGTGCCAGCAGAAAAATCTCTGGGGCCAACGTCCTGACTTTC. This codes for CASRKISGANVLTF. The chain combines TRBV2 with TRBJ2-6; D remains ambiguous. The germline V and J ends were trimmed by 6 bases and 0 bases, with 6 bases remaining between them. Germline CDR1 is SNHLY and CDR2 is FYNNEI. This CDR3 contains 14 residues. Filled out from reference TRBV2 and TRBJ2-6, the complete variable domain reads EPEVTQTPSHQVTQMGQEVILRCVPISNHLYFYWYRQILGQKVEFLVSFYNNEISEKSEIFDDQFSVERPDGSNFTLKIRSTKLEDSAMYFCASRKISGANVLTFGAGSRLTVL.

The chain employs TRBV5-4 and TRBJ2-1; D assignment may be TRBD1 or TRBD2 (5 bases each). CDR1 and CDR2 from the germline V gene are SGHNT and YYREEE (reference sequence). V dropped 1 base and J dropped 9 bases, with 11 bases sitting between them. The CDR3 has 13 amino acids. The DNA for the CDR3 is TGTGCCAGCAGCTTGAGGCGTGGGGGTGAGCAGTTCTTC. This codes for CASSLRRGGEQFF.